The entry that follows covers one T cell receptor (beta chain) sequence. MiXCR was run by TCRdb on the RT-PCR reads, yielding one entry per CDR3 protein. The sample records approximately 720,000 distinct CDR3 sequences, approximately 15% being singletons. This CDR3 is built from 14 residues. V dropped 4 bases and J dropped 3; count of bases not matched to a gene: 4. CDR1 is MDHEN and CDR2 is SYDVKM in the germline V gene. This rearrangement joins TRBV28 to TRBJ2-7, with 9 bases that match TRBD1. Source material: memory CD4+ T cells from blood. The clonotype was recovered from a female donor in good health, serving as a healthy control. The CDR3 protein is CASSSYRGLYEQYF. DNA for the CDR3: TGTGCCAGCAGTTCTTACAGGGGGCTCTACGAGCAGTACTTC.